This T cell receptor beta chain came from a study of early T cells in non-severe SARS-CoV-2 infection. Study background: Whole-blood bulk RNA, unsorted, was sequenced, and chains were unpaired. Study-wide findings and caveats: Lookups in VDJdb leaned toward anti-spike CD8 responses and missed private and CD4 specificities.

This clonotype was recorded a few times. The antigen is unknown. The TCR library protocol was used to attach unique molecular identifiers. These identifiers were attached to individual cDNA molecules. TCRdb reprocessed the 5' RACE reads with MiXCR, giving one entry per CDR3 protein. Of tens of thousands of distinct CDR3 sequences listed, under 5.5% were seen once; the top ten hold 7.5% to 10%. This receptor was obtained from an adult who was a healthcare worker with PCR-confirmed SARS-CoV-2 infection or an uninfected control (not recorded which). Sample: whole blood.

The CDR3 DNA reads TGTGCCAGCAGCCAGGGGGGGCCTAACACCGGGGAGCTGTTTTTT. Protein sequence: CASSQGGPNTGELFF. J is TRBJ2-2 and V is TRBV3-1; D is perhaps TRBD2 (7 bases). Trimming took 3 bases from V and 2 from J, leaving 10 bases between them. The CDR3 consists of 15 residues. Germline assignment: CDR1 LGHDT and CDR2 YNNKEL (reference sequence).